This T cell receptor (beta chain) was identified in a study of blood T cell repertoires in COVID-19. As for the study in general: T cells, B-cell-depleted T cells, or PBMCs provided the cDNA or gDNA that served as material.

Authors' analysis steps: Reference gene primer amplification yielded estimated nucleated cell counts. TCRdb's copy holds only in-frame clones and misses some; the assay was immunoSEQ multiplex PCR. D and trimming were read from the DNA, whereas the V and J calls and clone size are those reported in that table. The sample has some 450,000 clones; about 90% are singletons. Enrolment of Seattle patients took place during active infection, and they were followed longitudinally. CDR1 and CDR2 (germline): LNHNV, YYDKDF (reference sequence). There are 18 residues in the CDR3. V dropped 3 bases and J dropped 0 bases, with 20 bases sitting between them.

The TCR was taken from a man in his late teens or twenties with COVID-19, enrolled during active disease. J is TRBJ1-1 and V is TRBV15, with D possibly being TRBD1 (6 bases). The specimen was peripheral blood. CDR3 protein: CATSSEGGAVNVNTEAFF. For the CDR3, the DNA is TGTGCCACCAGCAGCGAGGGGGGGGCGGTAAACGTGAACACTGAAGCTTTCTTT. The whole variable domain, filled in from reference TRBV15 and TRBJ1-1, reads DAMVIQNPRYQVTQFGKPVTLSCSQTLNHNVMYWYQQKSSQAPKLLFHYYDKDFNNEADTPDNFQSRRPNTSFCFLDIRSPGLGDTAMYLCATSSEGGAVNVNTEAFFGQGTRLTVV.